The entry that follows covers one TCR beta chain sequence. This sample stems from a study of blood T cell repertoires in COVID-19. For the study at large: Sites across the United States, Italy and Spain contributed samples from acute and convalescent COVID-19.

Authors' analysis steps: For nucleated cells, counts were estimated from reference gene primer amplification. Sequencing was performed with immunoSEQ multiplex PCR; in TCRdb, only in-frame clones are kept and a portion is missing. V, J and clone size are taken as reported in that table, and D and trimming were inferred from the DNA itself. The sample holds tens of thousands of clones, about 88% seen once. The clonotype was recovered from a man aged 50 or older with acute or convalescent COVID-19. Sequencing was done on a sample of peripheral blood.

CDR3 sequence (DNA): TGTGCCATCAGTGAGTCCCCACTAGCGGGGGGTGGGAGCACAGATACGCAGTATTTT. As protein: CAISESPLAGGGSTDTQYF. The chain carries TRBV10-3 and TRBJ2-3; TRBD2 matches 12 bases. The V segment lost 0 bases and the J segment 0 bases; nucleotides outside the gene matches: 7. The germline CDR1 and CDR2 sequences are ENHRY and SYGVKD. This CDR3 is 19 amino acids long.